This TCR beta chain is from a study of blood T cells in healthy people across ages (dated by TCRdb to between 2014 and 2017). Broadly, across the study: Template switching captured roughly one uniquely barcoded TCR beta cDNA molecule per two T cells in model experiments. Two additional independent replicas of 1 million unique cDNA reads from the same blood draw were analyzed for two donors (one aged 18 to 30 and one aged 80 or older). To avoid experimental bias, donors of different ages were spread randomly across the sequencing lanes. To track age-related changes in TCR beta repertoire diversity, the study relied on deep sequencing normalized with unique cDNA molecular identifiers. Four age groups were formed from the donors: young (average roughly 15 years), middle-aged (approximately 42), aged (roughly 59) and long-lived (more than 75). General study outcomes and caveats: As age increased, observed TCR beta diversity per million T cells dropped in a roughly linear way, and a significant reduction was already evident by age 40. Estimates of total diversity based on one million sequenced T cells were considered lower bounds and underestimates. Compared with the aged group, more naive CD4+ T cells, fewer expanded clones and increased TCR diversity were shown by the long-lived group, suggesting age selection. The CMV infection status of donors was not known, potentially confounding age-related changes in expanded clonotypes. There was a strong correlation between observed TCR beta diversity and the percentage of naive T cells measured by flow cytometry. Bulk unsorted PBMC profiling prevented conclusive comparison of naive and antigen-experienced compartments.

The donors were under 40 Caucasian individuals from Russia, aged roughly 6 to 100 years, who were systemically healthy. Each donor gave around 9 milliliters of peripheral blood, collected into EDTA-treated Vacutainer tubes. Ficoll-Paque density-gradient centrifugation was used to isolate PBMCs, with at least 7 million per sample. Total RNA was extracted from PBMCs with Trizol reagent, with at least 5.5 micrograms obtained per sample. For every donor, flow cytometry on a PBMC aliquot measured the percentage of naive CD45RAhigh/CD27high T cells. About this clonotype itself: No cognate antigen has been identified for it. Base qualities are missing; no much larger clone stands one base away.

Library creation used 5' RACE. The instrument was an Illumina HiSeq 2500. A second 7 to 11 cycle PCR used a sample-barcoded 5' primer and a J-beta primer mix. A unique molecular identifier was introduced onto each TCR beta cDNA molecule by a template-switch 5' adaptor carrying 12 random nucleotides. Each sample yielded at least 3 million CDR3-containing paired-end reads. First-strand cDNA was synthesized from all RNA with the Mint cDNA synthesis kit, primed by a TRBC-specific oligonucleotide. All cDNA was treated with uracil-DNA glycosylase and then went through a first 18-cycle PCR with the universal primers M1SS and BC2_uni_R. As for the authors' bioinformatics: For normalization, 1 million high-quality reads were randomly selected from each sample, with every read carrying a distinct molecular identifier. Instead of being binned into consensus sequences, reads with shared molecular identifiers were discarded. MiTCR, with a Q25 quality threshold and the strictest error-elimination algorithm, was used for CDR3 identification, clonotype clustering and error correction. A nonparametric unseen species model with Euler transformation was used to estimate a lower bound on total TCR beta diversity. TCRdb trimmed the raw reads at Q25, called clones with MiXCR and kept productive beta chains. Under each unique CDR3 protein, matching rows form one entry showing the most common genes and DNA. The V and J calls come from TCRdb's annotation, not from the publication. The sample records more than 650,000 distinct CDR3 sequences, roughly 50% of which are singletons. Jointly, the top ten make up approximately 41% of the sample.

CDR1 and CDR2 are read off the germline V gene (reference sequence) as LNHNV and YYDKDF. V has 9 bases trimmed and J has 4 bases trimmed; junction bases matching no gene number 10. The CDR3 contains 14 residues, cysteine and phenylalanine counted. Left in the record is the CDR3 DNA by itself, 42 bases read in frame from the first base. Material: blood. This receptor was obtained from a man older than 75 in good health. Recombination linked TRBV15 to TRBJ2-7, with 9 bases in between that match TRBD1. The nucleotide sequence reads TGTGCCACAAGAGGACAGGGGTCCCCTTACGAGCAGTACTTC. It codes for CATRGQGSPYEQYF.